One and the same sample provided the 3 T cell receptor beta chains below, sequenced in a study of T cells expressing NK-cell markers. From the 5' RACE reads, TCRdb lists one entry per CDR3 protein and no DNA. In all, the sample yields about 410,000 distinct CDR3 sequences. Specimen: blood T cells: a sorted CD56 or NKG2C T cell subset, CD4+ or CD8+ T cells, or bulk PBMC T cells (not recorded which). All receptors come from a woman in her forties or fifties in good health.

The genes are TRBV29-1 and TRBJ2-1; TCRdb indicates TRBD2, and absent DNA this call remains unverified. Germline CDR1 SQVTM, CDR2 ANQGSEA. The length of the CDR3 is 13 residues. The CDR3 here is CSVEQGLNNEQFF.

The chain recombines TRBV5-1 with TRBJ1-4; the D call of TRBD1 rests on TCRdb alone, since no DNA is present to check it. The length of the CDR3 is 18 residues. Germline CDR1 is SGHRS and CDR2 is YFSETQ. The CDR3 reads CASRAMVGAHSTNEKLFF.

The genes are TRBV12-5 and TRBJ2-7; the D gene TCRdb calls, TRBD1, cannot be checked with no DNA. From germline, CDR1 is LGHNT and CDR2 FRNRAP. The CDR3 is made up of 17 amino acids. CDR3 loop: CASGVADRVMGTYEQYF.